This T cell receptor beta chain emerged from a study of T-cell memory formation after mild COVID-19. Looking at the study overall: Across donors, TCR clusters were largely donor specific. General study points: Contracting clones localized mainly to CM and EM when CD4+ and mainly to EMRA when CD8+. Pre-infection memory already had some responding clones, implying cross-reactive memory joined.

The length of the CDR3 is 16 residues. Trimming removed 1 base from V and 8 bases from J; junction bases left unmatched: 6. Germline CDR1 reads MNHNY; CDR2 reads SVGAGI (reference sequence). Sample barcodes and UMIs were carried by the TCR alpha and TCR beta cDNA libraries that 5'RACE generated with constant-segment primers. TCRdb re-analysed the 5' RACE reads in MiXCR, keeping a single row per CDR3 protein. The sample shows about 470,000 distinct CDR3 sequences, roughly 25% of them seen only once. As concerns this clonotype: No antigen is known for it.

The chain employs TRBV6-6 and TRBJ2-1; 12 bases agree with TRBD2. This TCR was sampled from an adult woman who had mild COVID-19 (a few samples of this study predate the infection). Cell type and time point are not known. Specimen: PBMCs or a T cell subset sorted from them (not recorded which). CDR3 protein: CASSYWSSGRGDEQFF. CDR3 nucleotides: TGTGCCAGCAGTTACTGGTCTAGCGGGAGGGGGGATGAGCAGTTCTTC.